This TCR beta chain was identified during a study of T cells after yellow fever vaccination. This clonotype has just a few counts. Its antigen is still unknown. TCRdb reprocessed the 5' RACE reads with MiXCR, giving one entry per CDR3 protein. The sample includes hundreds of thousands of distinct CDR3 sequences, 7.5% to 9.5% of them seen just once. V shed 8 bases and J 5 bases; nucleotides not matched to a gene: 11. The CDR3 has 14 residues. Germline V gene sequence: CDR1 SQVTM, CDR2 ANQGSEA. Notes on the study in general: Researchers noted that a small share of clonotypes showed up in both CD4 and CD8 compartments. The booster saw the reappearance of most primary-vaccination clones (roughly 97% CD4, around 88% CD8).

The chain carries TRBV29-1 and TRBJ2-5, with TRBD2 matching over 10 bases. The clonotype comes from a man younger than 30 who received the YFV17D yellow fever vaccine. The sample in question was CD4+ T cells sorted from PBMCs, obtained 5 days after the yellow fever booster vaccination. The CDR3 DNA reads TGCAGCATCCGCCCACTAGCGGGGTTGGAGACCCAGTACTTC. This translates into CSIRPLAGLETQYF.